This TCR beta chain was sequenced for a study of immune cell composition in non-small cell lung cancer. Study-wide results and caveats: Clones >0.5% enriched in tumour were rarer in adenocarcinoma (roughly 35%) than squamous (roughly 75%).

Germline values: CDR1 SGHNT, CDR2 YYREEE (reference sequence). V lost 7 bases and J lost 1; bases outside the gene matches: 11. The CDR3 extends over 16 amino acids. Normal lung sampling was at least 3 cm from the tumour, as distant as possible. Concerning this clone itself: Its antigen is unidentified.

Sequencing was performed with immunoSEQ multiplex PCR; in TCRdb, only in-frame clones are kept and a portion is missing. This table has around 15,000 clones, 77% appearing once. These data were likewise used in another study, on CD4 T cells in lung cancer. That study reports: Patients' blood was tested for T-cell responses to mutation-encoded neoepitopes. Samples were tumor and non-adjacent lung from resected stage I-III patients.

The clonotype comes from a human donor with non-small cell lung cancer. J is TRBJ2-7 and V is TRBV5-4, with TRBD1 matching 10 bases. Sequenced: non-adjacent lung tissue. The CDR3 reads CASGQGGQGRSYEQYF. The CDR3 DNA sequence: TGTGCCAGCGGACAGGGGGGACAGGGAAGATCCTACGAGCAGTACTTC.